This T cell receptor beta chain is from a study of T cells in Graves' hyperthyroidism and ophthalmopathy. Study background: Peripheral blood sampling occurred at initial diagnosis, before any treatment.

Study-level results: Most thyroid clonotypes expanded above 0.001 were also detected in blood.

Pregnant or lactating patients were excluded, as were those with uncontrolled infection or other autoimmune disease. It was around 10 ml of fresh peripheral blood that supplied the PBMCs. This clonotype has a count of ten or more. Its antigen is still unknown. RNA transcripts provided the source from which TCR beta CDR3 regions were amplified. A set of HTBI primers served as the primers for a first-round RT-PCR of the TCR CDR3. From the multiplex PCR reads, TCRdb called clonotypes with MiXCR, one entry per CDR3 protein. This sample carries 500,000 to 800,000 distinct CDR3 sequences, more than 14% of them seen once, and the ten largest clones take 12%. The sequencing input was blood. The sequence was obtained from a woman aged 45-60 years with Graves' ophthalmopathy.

In nucleotides, the CDR3 is TGTGCCAGCAGTGGAGGGGGGAGTATTGAAAAACTGTTTTTT. This codes for CASSGGGSIEKLFF. The V and J genes are TRBV12-3 or TRBV12-4 and TRBJ1-4; D perhaps matches TRBD1 (6 bases). The CDR3 contains 14 residues. Trimming cost V 5 bases and J 7 bases, with 14 bases left between them.